This T cell receptor beta chain was observed in a study of beta chain features in type 1 diabetes. As concerns this clone: Other DNA variants within this sample encode the same CDR3.

cDNA synthesis used the whole RNA isolate, giving expressed TCRB sequences. Assay used: immunoSEQ multiplex PCR; TCRdb lists only in-frame clones, some missing. The profile shows 400,000 to 500,000 clones, over 11% of them singletons. V lost 0 bases and J lost 6, with 4 bases in between. The CDR3 sequence is 12 residues long. Germline loops: CDR1 SGHTA, CDR2 FQGNSA. Source material: naive CD4+ T cells from blood. The chain recombines TRBV7-2 with TRBJ2-3; no firm D call. This TCR was recovered from a man between 25 and 39 years old in good health. In nucleotides, the CDR3 is TGTGCCAGCAGCTTAGCTCGGGATACGCAGTATTTT. Protein product: CASSLARDTQYF.